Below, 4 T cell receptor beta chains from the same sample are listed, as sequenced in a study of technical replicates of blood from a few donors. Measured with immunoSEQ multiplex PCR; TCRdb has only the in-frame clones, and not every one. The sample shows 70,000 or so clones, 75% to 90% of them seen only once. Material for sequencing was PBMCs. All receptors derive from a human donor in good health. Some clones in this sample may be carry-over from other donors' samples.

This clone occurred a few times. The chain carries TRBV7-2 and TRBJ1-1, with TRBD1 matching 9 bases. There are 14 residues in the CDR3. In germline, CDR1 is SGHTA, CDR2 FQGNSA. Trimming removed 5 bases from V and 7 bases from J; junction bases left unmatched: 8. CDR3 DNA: TGTGCCAGCAGCCTACAGGGGGCGCGAGGTGAAGCTTTCTTT. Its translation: CASSLQGARGEAFF.

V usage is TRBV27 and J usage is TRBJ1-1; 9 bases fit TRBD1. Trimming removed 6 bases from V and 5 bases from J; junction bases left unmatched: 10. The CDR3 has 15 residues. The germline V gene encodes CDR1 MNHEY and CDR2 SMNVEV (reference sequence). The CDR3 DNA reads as TGTGCCAGCAGGCCTCTAAGGACAGGGGAAACTGAAGCTTTCTTT. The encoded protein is CASRPLRTGETEAFF.

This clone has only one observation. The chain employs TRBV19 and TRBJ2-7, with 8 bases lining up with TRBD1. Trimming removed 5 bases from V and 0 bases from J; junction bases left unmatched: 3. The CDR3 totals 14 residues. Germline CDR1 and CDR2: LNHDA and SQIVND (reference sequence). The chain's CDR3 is CASSATGGSYEQYF. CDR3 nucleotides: TGTGCCAGTAGTGCCACAGGGGGCTCCTACGAGCAGTACTTC.

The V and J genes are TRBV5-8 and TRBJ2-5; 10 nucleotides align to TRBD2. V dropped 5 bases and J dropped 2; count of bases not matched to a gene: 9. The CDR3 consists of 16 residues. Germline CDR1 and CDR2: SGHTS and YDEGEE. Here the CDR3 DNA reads TGTGCCAGCAGACTAGGACGGACTAGCGGACAAGAGACCCAGTACTTC. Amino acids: CASRLGRTSGQETQYF. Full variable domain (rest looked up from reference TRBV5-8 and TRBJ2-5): EAGVTQSPTHLIKTRGQQATLRCSPISGHTSVYWYQQALGLGLQFLLWYDEGEERNRGNFPPRFSGRQFPNYSSELNVNALELEDSALYLCASRLGRTSGQETQYFGPGTRLLVL.